Following are 24 T cell receptor beta chains from one sample sequenced in a study of shared clonotypes between healthy human individuals (dated by TCRdb to about 2020). To prepare the library, the immunoSEQ multiplex PCR assay was applied. In its TCRdb copy, this immuneACCESS table keeps in-frame sequences only and misses some clones. Where compared with another copy, unresolved V genes explain less than half of these, and the others have no known cause. The sample profile shows 950,000 to 1,300,000 clones; about 77% of them were found once. Around 1.4% of the sample goes to the ten largest clones. Sequencing was carried out using memory CD4+ T cells sorted from blood. The meaning of the sample's cell subset or site label: CD45RA-negative fraction. The receptors here all came from a man aged 18 to 29 in good health.

The chain uses TRBV4-1 and TRBJ1-5, with a tentative D call TRBD1 (6 bases). Trimming cost V 1 base and J 6 bases, with 10 bases left between them. Germline CDR1 MGHRA, CDR2 YSYEKL. The CDR3 covers 14 residues. The CDR3 DNA sequence: TGCGCCAGCAGCCAAGCGACAGGTTTTCAGCCCCAGCATTTT. The encoded protein is CASSQATGFQPQHF.

The V and J genes are TRBV7-2 and TRBJ2-7; 7 positions match TRBD1. The germline V gene has CDR1 SGHTA and CDR2 FQGNSA. With V trimmed by 5 bases and J by 3 bases, 10 bases remained unmatched. The CDR3 consists of 15 residues. CDR3 DNA sequence: TGTGCCAGCAGCAAAACAGGGGAAAAGGTCTACGAGCAGTACTTC. Translation: CASSKTGEKVYEQYF.

In the case of this clone: The sample contains more than one DNA sequence encoding this CDR3. The chain couples TRBV5-1 to TRBJ1-5, with TRBD1 as a possible D gene (6 bases). The CDR3 length is 14 residues. Germline CDR1 SGHRS, CDR2 YFSETQ. The ends were cut back, 0 bases at V and 7 bases at J, with 11 bases in the middle. This CDR3 reads CASSLDGGGQPQHF. In DNA form, the CDR3 reads TGCGCCAGCAGCTTGGACGGGGGCGGGCAGCCCCAGCATTTT. The full variable domain, completed using reference TRBV5-1 and TRBJ1-5, is KAGVTQTPRYLIKTRGQQVTLSCSPISGHRSVSWYQQTPGQGLQFLFEYFSETQRNKGNFPGRFSGRQFSNSRSEMNVSTLELGDSALYLCASSLDGGGQPQHFGDGTRLSIL.

The chain combines TRBV6-5 with TRBJ2-3, with 11 bases matching TRBD2. CDR3 length: 12 amino acids. The J segment lost 12 bases and the V segment lost 6 bases, leaving 5 bases of the junction unmatched. Germline V gives CDR1 MNHEY, CDR2 SVGAGI. CDR3 DNA: TGTGCCAGCAGACCAACTAGCGGGAGTCAGTATTTT. It is translated as CASRPTSGSQYF.

V usage is TRBV7-8 and J usage is TRBJ2-2; the D gene is possibly TRBD2 (6 bases). Germline values: CDR1 SGHVS, CDR2 FQNEAQ. The CDR3 consists of 13 residues. Trimming removed 4 bases from V and 6 bases from J, with 9 bases in between. The CDR3: CASSSGGAGELFF. CDR3 DNA sequence: TGTGCCAGCAGCTCCGGGGGAGCCGGGGAGCTGTTTTTT.

This clone has just one count. This rearrangement joins TRBV11-2 to TRBJ1-1; D perhaps matches TRBD1 (5 bases). This CDR3 comprises 14 residues. The V end was cut by 1 base, the J end by 4 bases, with 10 bases between. Germline loops: CDR1 SGHAT, CDR2 FQNNGV. CDR3 amino acids: CASSLVRGTTEAFF. In DNA form, the CDR3 reads TGTGCCAGCAGCTTAGTGCGAGGGACCACTGAAGCTTTCTTT.

The genes are TRBV6-4 and TRBJ1-5, with 8 bases fitting TRBD1. The CDR3 contains 15 residues. V lost 1 base, J lost 5 bases, and 4 bases stayed unmatched. Germline CDR1 and CDR2: MRHNA and SNTAGT. This CDR3 reads CASSDWTGSYQPQHF. The CDR3 bases are TGTGCCAGCAGTGACTGGACAGGGAGTTATCAGCCCCAGCATTTT.

The chain is built from TRBV30 and TRBJ2-3, with 8 bases fitting TRBD1. The CDR3 loop spans 16 amino acids. With 4 bases clipped from V and 2 bases from J, the junction kept 11 bases outside the gene matches. CDR1 and CDR2 from the germline V gene are GTSNPN and SVGIG (reference sequence). The CDR3 region has the DNA TGTGCCTGGAACTTCCCCCGGACAGGGATCACAGATACGCAGTATTTT. Its protein product is CAWNFPRTGITDTQYF. Full variable domain (rest looked up from reference TRBV30 and TRBJ2-3): SQTIHQWPATLVQPVGSPLSLECTVEGTSNPNLYWYRQAAGRGLQLLFYSVGIGQISSEVPQNLSASRPQDRQFILSSKKLLLSDSGFYLCAWNFPRTGITDTQYFGPGTRLTVL.

The V call is TRBV5-5, the J call TRBJ1-1; no firm D call. The length of the CDR3 is 15 residues. Trimming left V 1 base short and J 0 bases short, with 10 bases between. CDR1 is SGHKS, CDR2 YYEKEE, per germline (reference sequence). CDR3 bases: TGTGCCAGCAGCTTGATGTCGGCTTTGAACACTGAAGCTTTCTTT. This gives the protein CASSLMSALNTEAFF.

A few counts support this clone. Distinct nucleotide sequences in the sample also encode this CDR3. The chain combines TRBV5-4 with TRBJ1-1, with D perhaps matching TRBD1 (5 bases). The CDR3 is made up of 15 amino acids. The germline V gene has CDR1 SGHNT and CDR2 YYREEE (reference sequence). Trimming cost V 1 base and J 0 bases, with 10 bases left between them. Written as DNA, the CDR3 is TGTGCCAGCAGCTTGCGGGGGGTTATGAACACTGAAGCTTTCTTT. Protein sequence: CASSLRGVMNTEAFF.

J is TRBJ2-7 and V is TRBV7-4; no clear D gene. This CDR3 comprises 12 residues. V dropped 7 bases and J dropped 2 bases, with 9 bases sitting between them. Germline CDR1 is SGHVT and CDR2 is SQSDAQ. As DNA, the CDR3 is TGTGCCAGCAATCAGGAAGCCTACGAGCAGTACTTC. This translates into CASNQEAYEQYF.

V is TRBV5-6 and J is TRBJ1-2; D gene ambiguous. The CDR3 has 14 amino acids. V shed 5 bases and J shed 4 bases, with 15 bases lying between them. Germline V gene data show CDR1 as SGHDT and CDR2 as YYEEEE. The chain's CDR3 is CASSLTGFIYGYTF. The DNA for the CDR3 is TGTGCCAGCAGTTTGACTGGTTTCATCTATGGCTACACCTTC.

This clone turned up a few times. The chain employs TRBV30 and TRBJ1-6; unclear D gene. Trimming pared 5 bases from V and 6 bases from J, leaving 14 bases between. CDR3 length equals 14 residues. Germline V gene data show CDR1 as GTSNPN and CDR2 as SVGIG (reference sequence). The CDR3 reads CAWQTTTGNSPLHF. The CDR3 coding sequence is TGTGCCTGGCAGACTACGACGGGTAATTCACCCCTCCACTTT.

V and J are TRBV15 and TRBJ2-7; possible D gene TRBD1, 7 bases. The CDR3 extends over 16 amino acids. Trimming stripped 1 base from V and 2 bases from J, with 15 bases between. In germline, CDR1 is LNHNV, CDR2 YYDKDF (reference sequence). CDR3 loop: CATSRGGTVQTYEQYF. The CDR3 DNA is TGTGCCACCAGCAGAGGCGGGACAGTTCAAACCTACGAGCAGTACTTC.

The chain recombines TRBV11-1 with TRBJ2-3; D gene unclear. This CDR3 region has 13 residues. In germline, CDR1 is SGHAT, CDR2 FQDESV (reference sequence). The germline V and J ends were trimmed by 3 bases and 1 base, with 5 bases remaining between them. The CDR3 DNA sequence: TGTGCCAGCAGCTTCTGGCGCACAGATACGCAGTATTTT. This gives the protein CASSFWRTDTQYF.

This chain joins TRBV6-5 and TRBJ2-7; the D is unclear. This CDR3 is built from 13 residues. V was trimmed by 0 bases and J by 5 bases, leaving 8 bases between them. Germline values: CDR1 MNHEY, CDR2 SVGAGI. For the CDR3, the DNA is TGTGCCAGCAGTTACTCCCTTTTAAACGAGCAGTACTTC. It is translated as CASSYSLLNEQYF.

The chain joins TRBV5-4 to TRBJ1-1, with 12 nucleotides matching TRBD1. Trimming cost V 0 bases and J 1 base; bases outside gene matches: 7. Germline V lookup: CDR1 SGHNT, CDR2 YYREEE (reference sequence). This CDR3 has 18 amino acids. The CDR3: CASSLEAGQGAGNTEAFF. Here the CDR3 DNA reads TGTGCCAGCAGCTTGGAAGCGGGACAGGGGGCCGGGAACACTGAAGCTTTCTTT.

The chain combines TRBV19 with TRBJ1-5; the D is unclear. Germline lookup yields CDR1 LNHDA and CDR2 SQIVND (reference sequence). CDR3 length: 13 amino acids. V lost 4 bases and J 4 bases, leaving 8 bases between the germline ends. The CDR3 DNA is TGTGCCAGTAGTACAGAACGTAATCAGCCCCAGCATTTT. It yields the protein CASSTERNQPQHF.

The chain is built from TRBV6-6 and TRBJ1-6; D call uncertain. This CDR3 region has 13 residues. The V gene lost 6 bases and the J gene lost 9 bases, with 12 bases spanning the gap. From germline, CDR1 is MNHNY and CDR2 SVGAGI (reference sequence). CDR3 sequence (DNA): TGTGCCAGCAGCAATCCCAACGGTTCACCCCTCCACTTT. It codes for CASSNPNGSPLHF.

In its sample, this clone was seen many times. J is TRBJ1-1 and V is TRBV28; TRBD1 matches at 7 bases. The CDR3 runs 11 residues. The germline V gene encodes CDR1 MDHEN and CDR2 SYDVKM. V shed 4 bases and J 11 bases; nucleotides not matched to a gene: 4. CDR3 in amino acids: CASSYRGWAFF. CDR3 DNA: TGTGCCAGCAGTTACAGGGGATGGGCTTTCTTT.

The chain uses TRBV18 and TRBJ2-2, with a weak D call TRBD2 (6 bases). V gave up 5 bases and J gave up 0 bases, with 10 bases separating them. This CDR3 has 15 residues. Germline V gene data show CDR1 as KGHSH and CDR2 as LQKENI. The CDR3 is CASSAGRANTGELFF. The CDR3 DNA reads as TGTGCCAGCTCAGCGGGAAGGGCGAACACCGGGGAGCTGTTTTTT.

A single count supports this clone. V is TRBV29-1 and J is TRBJ2-3; TRBD1 matches at 8 bases. V dropped 4 bases and J dropped 0; count of bases not matched to a gene: 15. Per germline, CDR1 SQVTM and CDR2 ANQGSEA. This CDR3 has 18 amino acids. This chain's CDR3 is CSVVGIRDRTPSTDTQYF. Written as DNA, the CDR3 is TGCAGCGTTGTGGGGATCCGGGACAGGACTCCTAGCACAGATACGCAGTATTTT.

The genes are TRBV2 and TRBJ2-2; D perhaps matches TRBD1 (5 bases). The CDR3 runs to 13 residues. CDR1 and CDR2 (germline): SNHLY, FYNNEI. Trimming removed 4 bases at V and 4 bases at J, with 7 bases between. The CDR3 DNA is TGTGCCAGCAGTGGACAGCTCACCGGGGAGCTGTTTTTT. Protein: CASSGQLTGELFF.

The rearrangement uses TRBV9 and TRBJ2-5; TRBD2 aligns across 11 bases. The ends lost 3 bases at V and 4 bases at J; junction bases unmatched: 5. This CDR3 comprises 15 residues. Germline CDR1 SGDLS, CDR2 YYNGEE. CDR3 in DNA: TGTGCCAGCAGCGCTAGCGGGGGGATAGCAGAGACCCAGTACTTC. This codes for CASSASGGIAETQYF. The full variable domain, in which reference TRBV9 and TRBJ2-5 provide the parts outside the CDR3, is DSGVTQTPKHLITATGQRVTLRCSPRSGDLSVYWYQQSLDQGLQFLIQYYNGEERAKGNILERFSAQQFPDLHSELNLSSLELGDSALYFCASSASGGIAETQYFGPGTRLLVL.